Following are 21 T cell receptor beta chains from one sample sequenced in a study of cytomegalovirus exposure and HLA in healthy donors. 13 Jbeta primers and 60 Vbeta primers were used for the PCR. Only in-frame clones appear in the TCRdb table, and some are missing; sequencing was by immunoSEQ multiplex PCR. The sample contains approximately 88,000 clones, around 76% of which appear only once. Specimen: PBMCs. The receptors stem from a man between 18 and 35 years old in good health and CMV-seropositive.

The V gene is TRBV9, the J gene TRBJ2-1; possibly TRBD1 for D (6 bases). This CDR3 spans 14 amino acids. Between the trimmed V and J ends, which lost 3 bases and 5 bases, there was a span of 12 bases. Germline CDR1 and CDR2: SGDLS and YYNGEE. The CDR3, as DNA: TGTGCCAGCAGCGGCTGGGACACGAACAATGAGCAGTTCTTC. This gives the protein CASSGWDTNNEQFF.

The chain employs TRBV10-3 and TRBJ1-2; tentatively, D is TRBD1 (5 bases). In germline, CDR1 is ENHRY, CDR2 SYGVKD. The CDR3 covers 14 residues. Trimming removed 0 bases from V and 4 bases from J, with 9 bases in between. The CDR3 spells CAISESAGGYGYTF. CDR3 nucleotide sequence: TGTGCCATCAGTGAGTCGGCCGGGGGCTATGGCTACACCTTC.

DNA of the CDR3: TGTGCCACCAGCAGACCCACAGGGAGTCAGCCCCAGCATTTT. Translation: CATSRPTGSQPQHF. J is TRBJ1-5 and V is TRBV15, with D possibly matching TRBD1 (6 bases). Germline-derived CDR1 and CDR2 are LNHNV and YYDKDF (reference sequence). The V and J ends lost 2 bases and 6 bases respectively, with 11 bases between them. CDR3 size: 14 residues.

CDR3 loop: CSVEDPSGSYEQYF. In nucleotides, the CDR3 is TGCAGCGTTGAAGATCCTAGCGGCTCCTACGAGCAGTACTTC. The chain recombines TRBV29-1 with TRBJ2-7; TRBD2 aligns across 7 bases. Trimming cost V 0 bases and J 0 bases; bases outside gene matches: 2. CDR1 and CDR2 from the germline V gene are SQVTM and ANQGSEA. This CDR3 contains 14 residues.

This chain joins TRBV2 and TRBJ1-4, with no clear D. The V end was cut by 0 bases, the J end by 8 bases, with 19 bases between. The CDR3 length is 17 residues. CDR1 and CDR2 from the germline V gene are SNHLY and FYNNEI. The CDR3 loop reads CASSEALPAVSGEKLFF. CDR3 sequence (DNA): TGTGCCAGCAGTGAAGCGCTCCCCGCCGTGAGCGGGGAAAAACTGTTTTTT.

The CDR3 DNA is TGCGCCAGCAGCGCCGGGACTAGCGGGGGCCCCACCACAGATACGCAGTATTTT. Its translation: CASSAGTSGGPTTDTQYF. The V call is TRBV10-1, the J call TRBJ2-3; 14 positions match TRBD2. The germline gives CDR1 WNHNN, CDR2 SYGVQD (reference sequence). V dropped 6 bases and J dropped 2; count of bases not matched to a gene: 10. The CDR3 contains 18 residues.

The chain couples TRBV5-1 to TRBJ2-7; D is unresolved. V was pared by 9 bases and J by 2 bases, with 15 bases between. The CDR3 spans 13 residues. Per the germline V gene, CDR1 is SGHRS and CDR2 is YFSETQ. The CDR3 DNA follows: TGCGCCAACCGACCCGTCCGGGCCTACGAGCAGTACTTC. Residues: CANRPVRAYEQYF. The full variable domain, with the rest looked up from reference TRBV5-1 and TRBJ2-7, is KAGVTQTPRYLIKTRGQQVTLSCSPISGHRSVSWYQQTPGQGLQFLFEYFSETQRNKGNFPGRFSGRQFSNSRSEMNVSTLELGDSALYLCANRPVRAYEQYFGPGTRLTVT.

The V and J genes are TRBV10-3 and TRBJ1-1; D perhaps matches TRBD1 (5 bases). The CDR3 length is 14 residues. V was cut by 5 bases and J by 0 bases, with 10 bases left in between. Germline CDR1 is ENHRY and CDR2 is SYGVKD. The CDR3 DNA follows: TGTGCCATCAGTTCGACGGGGGTGAACACTGAAGCTTTCTTT. Amino acids: CAISSTGVNTEAFF.

The V gene is TRBV2, the J gene TRBJ2-5; 10 bases are a match to TRBD2. V shed 11 bases, J shed 6 bases, and the junction held 9 bases outside the gene matches. The CDR3 has 13 residues. The germline V gene encodes CDR1 SNHLY and CDR2 FYNNEI. CDR3 in amino acids: CARQREGSKTQYF. CDR3 sequence (DNA): TGTGCCCGTCAGCGGGAGGGCTCTAAGACCCAGTACTTC.

V gene TRBV6-1 combines with J gene TRBJ1-1, with D maybe TRBD1 (5 bases). V was trimmed by 7 bases and J by 4 bases, leaving 19 bases between them. This CDR3 is 15 amino acids long. The germline gives CDR1 MNHNS, CDR2 SASEGT. DNA for the CDR3: TGTGCCAGCACCCCTGCAGGGATGGTGCGCACTGAAGCTTTCTTT. It codes for CASTPAGMVRTEAFF.

The genes are TRBV5-1 and TRBJ1-5; 7 nucleotides agree with TRBD1. The CDR3 consists of 14 residues. Germline CDR1 is SGHRS and CDR2 is YFSETQ. Trimming took 4 bases from V and 2 from J; bases not matched to a gene: 3. As DNA, the CDR3 is TGCGCCAGCAGCCCTGGGACAGGCAATCAGCCCCAGCATTTT. This encodes CASSPGTGNQPQHF.

The chain links TRBV6-5 to TRBJ1-1; possible D gene TRBD1, 5 bases. V shed 2 bases and J shed 0 bases, with 7 bases lying between them. The CDR3 length is 14 residues. Germline CDR1 MNHEY, CDR2 SVGAGI. The CDR3 loop reads CASSYRGMNTEAFF. CDR3 coding DNA: TGTGCCAGCAGTTACAGGGGCATGAACACTGAAGCTTTCTTT.

The J gene is TRBJ1-4, the V gene TRBV28; a weak D match, TRBD1 (5 bases). The germline V and J ends were trimmed by 3 bases and 11 bases, with 16 bases remaining between them. This CDR3 is 14 amino acids long. The V gene's germline CDR1 is MDHEN and CDR2 SYDVKM. The CDR3 nucleotides are TGTGCCAGCAGTTTTGTCGCCAGGGTGGGGAAACTGTTTTTT. Protein: CASSFVARVGKLFF.

The gene calls are TRBV13 and TRBJ1-2; D call uncertain. The germline V gene has CDR1 PRHDT and CDR2 FYEKMQ (reference sequence). The CDR3 contains 12 residues. V lost 5 bases and J 4 bases, leaving 8 bases between the germline ends. The CDR3 reads CASSVTVYGYTF. DNA of the CDR3: TGTGCCAGCAGCGTTACGGTCTATGGCTACACCTTC. The variable domain in full, completed from reference TRBV13 and TRBJ1-2, reads AAGVIQSPRHLIKEKRETATLKCYPIPRHDTVYWYQQGPGQDPQFLISFYEKMQSDKGSIPDRFSAQQFSDYHSELNMSSLELGDSALYFCASSVTVYGYTFGSGTRLTVV.

This clone was found once. The chain combines TRBV18 with TRBJ1-5; TRBD1 matches at 7 bases. J lost 7 bases, V lost 4 bases, and 7 bases had no gene match. This CDR3 spans 14 amino acids. CDR1 and CDR2 (germline): KGHSH, LQKENI. Here the CDR3 DNA reads TGTGCCAGCTCACAGGAGGGGGCTGGACAGCCCCAGCATTTT. It yields the protein CASSQEGAGQPQHF.

This clone has only a few counts. This sequence joins TRBV18 and TRBJ1-3, with D tentatively TRBD1 (5 bases). The CDR3 is 14 amino acids. CDR1 KGHSH and CDR2 LQKENI come from the germline V gene. The V and J ends lost 0 bases and 3 bases respectively, with 6 bases between them. CDR3 sequence (DNA): TGTGCCAGCTCACCACCCAGGGTTGGAAACACCATATATTTT. It translates to CASSPPRVGNTIYF.

The sample holds a few counts of this clone. The chain recombines TRBV6-1 with TRBJ1-5; D call uncertain. V dropped 7 bases and J dropped 3 bases, with 10 bases sitting between them. The CDR3 runs 13 residues. The germline V gene has CDR1 MNHNS and CDR2 SASEGT. The CDR3 sequence is CASMEQINQPQHF. Here the CDR3 DNA reads TGTGCCAGCATGGAGCAGATCAATCAGCCCCAGCATTTT.

The CDR3 loop reads CASRPLSGGNVHEQFF. DNA for the CDR3: TGTGCCAGCAGGCCGCTATCGGGAGGAAATGTCCATGAGCAGTTCTTC. The chain employs TRBV4-2 and TRBJ2-1; TRBD2 matches 7 bases. The CDR3 spans 16 residues. With 6 bases clipped from V and 8 bases from J, the junction kept 16 bases outside the gene matches. Germline CDR1 is LGHNA and CDR2 is YNFKEQ.

This chain uses TRBV2 with TRBJ2-7, with D maybe TRBD2 (6 bases). The CDR3 is made up of 17 amino acids. V was cut by 6 bases and J by 2 bases, with 23 bases left in between. Germline V gene lookup returns CDR1 SNHLY and CDR2 FYNNEI. CDR3 protein: CASSLHGVPGLPYEQYF. As DNA, the CDR3 is TGTGCCAGCAGCCTCCACGGCGTACCGGGACTCCCCTACGAGCAGTACTTC.

This clone was seen just once. The chain is built from TRBV7-8 and TRBJ2-5; D unclear. The V end lost 5 bases, the J end lost 14 bases, and 12 bases lay between the germline ends. The CDR3 has 10 residues. Germline-derived CDR1 and CDR2 are SGHVS and FQNEAQ. CDR3 protein: CASSVSPTYF. DNA for the CDR3: TGTGCCAGCAGCGTTAGCCCGACTTACTTC.

The rearrangement joins TRBV5-1 to TRBJ2-7; the D gene is possibly TRBD2 (5 bases). Germline-derived CDR1 and CDR2 are SGHRS and YFSETQ. The CDR3 runs to 13 residues. Trimming cost V 5 bases and J 2 bases, with 11 bases left between them. The CDR3 region is CASRGVGTYEQYF. CDR3 coding DNA: TGCGCCAGCAGGGGAGTGGGTACCTACGAGCAGTACTTC.